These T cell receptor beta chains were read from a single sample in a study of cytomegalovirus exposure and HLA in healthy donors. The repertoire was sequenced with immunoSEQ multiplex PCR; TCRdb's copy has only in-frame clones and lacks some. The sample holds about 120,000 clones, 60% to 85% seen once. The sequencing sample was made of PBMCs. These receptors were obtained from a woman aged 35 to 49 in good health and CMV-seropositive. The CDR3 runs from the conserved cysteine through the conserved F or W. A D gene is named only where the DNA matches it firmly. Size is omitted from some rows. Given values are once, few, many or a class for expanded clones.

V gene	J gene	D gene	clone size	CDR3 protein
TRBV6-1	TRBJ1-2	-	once	CASSDSANYGYTF
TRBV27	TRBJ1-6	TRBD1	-	CASRQGGDNSPLHF
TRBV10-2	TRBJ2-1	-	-	CASSESSTIVFF
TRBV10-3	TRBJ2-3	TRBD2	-	CAISGPGLGSTDTQYF
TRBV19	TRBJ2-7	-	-	CASSDTSSYEQYF
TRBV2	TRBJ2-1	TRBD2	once	CASGLAGDNEQFF
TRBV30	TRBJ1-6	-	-	CAWISQGFNSPLHF
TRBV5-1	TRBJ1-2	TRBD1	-	CASSGTGNYGYTF
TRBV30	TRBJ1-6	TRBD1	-	CAWRTGYNSPLHF
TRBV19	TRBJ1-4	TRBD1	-	CASSTAQGAPSGKLFF
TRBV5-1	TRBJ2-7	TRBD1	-	CASSLNRGQGEQYF
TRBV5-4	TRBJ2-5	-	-	CASSLSQGRTQYF
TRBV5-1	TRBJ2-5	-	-	CASSLAGPGVRYF
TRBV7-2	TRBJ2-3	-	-	CASSLVLAVSTDTQYF
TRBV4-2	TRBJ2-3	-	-	CASSQWDTRTDTQYF
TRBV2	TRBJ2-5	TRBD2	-	CASSGTSGGWEQYF
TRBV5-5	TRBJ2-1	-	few	CASSLVWSPRDEQFF
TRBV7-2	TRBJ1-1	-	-	CASQANRVGGEAFF
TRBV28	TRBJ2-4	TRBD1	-	CASSTGTGGDIQYF